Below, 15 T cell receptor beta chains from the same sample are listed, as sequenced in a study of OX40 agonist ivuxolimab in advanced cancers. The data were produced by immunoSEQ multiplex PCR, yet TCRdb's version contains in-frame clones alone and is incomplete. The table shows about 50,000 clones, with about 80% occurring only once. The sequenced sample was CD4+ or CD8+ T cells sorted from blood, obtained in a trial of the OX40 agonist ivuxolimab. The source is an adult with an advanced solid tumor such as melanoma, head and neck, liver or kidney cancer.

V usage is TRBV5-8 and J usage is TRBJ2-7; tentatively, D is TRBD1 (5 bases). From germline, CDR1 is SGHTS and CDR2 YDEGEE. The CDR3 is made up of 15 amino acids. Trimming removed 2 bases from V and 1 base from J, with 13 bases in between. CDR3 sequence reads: CASSFRATESYEQYF. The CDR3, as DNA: TGTGCCAGCAGCTTTAGGGCGACAGAATCCTACGAGCAGTACTTC.

The DNA for the CDR3 is TGTGCCAGCAGCTTCGGCGGGGTCGGAGGAACCGGGGAGCTGTTTTTT. Its protein product is CASSFGGVGGTGELFF. J is TRBJ2-2 and V is TRBV5-4, with a tentative D call TRBD2 (6 bases). V was pared by 2 bases and J by 5 bases, with 16 bases between. Germline CDR1 SGHNT, CDR2 YYREEE (reference sequence). CDR3 length: 16 amino acids.

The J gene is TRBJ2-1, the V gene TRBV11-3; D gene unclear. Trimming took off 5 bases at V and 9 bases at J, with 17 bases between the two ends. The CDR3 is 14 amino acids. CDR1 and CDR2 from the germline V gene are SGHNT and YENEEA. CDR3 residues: CASSEEQFLGEQFF. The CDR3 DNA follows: TGTGCCAGCAGCGAAGAACAGTTTCTAGGTGAGCAGTTCTTC.

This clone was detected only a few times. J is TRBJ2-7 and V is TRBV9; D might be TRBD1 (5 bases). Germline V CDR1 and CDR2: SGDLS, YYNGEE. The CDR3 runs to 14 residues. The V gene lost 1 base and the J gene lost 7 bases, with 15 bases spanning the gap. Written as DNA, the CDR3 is TGTGCCAGCAGCGTAAGTACAGGCATTAGGGAGCAGTACTTC. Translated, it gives CASSVSTGIREQYF.

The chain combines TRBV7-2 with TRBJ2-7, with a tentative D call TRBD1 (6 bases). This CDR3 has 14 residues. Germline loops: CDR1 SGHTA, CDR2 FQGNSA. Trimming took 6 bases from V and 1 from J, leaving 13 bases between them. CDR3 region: CASSQQGSSYEQYF. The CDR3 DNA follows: TGTGCCAGCAGTCAACAGGGTTCTTCCTACGAGCAGTACTTC.

DNA of the CDR3: TGTGCCAGCAGCTTAGAGGGGGGGGGTGAGCAGTTCTTC. Protein product: CASSLEGGGEQFF. V gene TRBV7-7 combines with J gene TRBJ2-1; a weak D match, TRBD2 (7 bases). CDR3 size: 13 residues. The germline gives CDR1 SSHAT, CDR2 FNYEAQ (reference sequence). V lost 1 base and J 9 bases, leaving 10 bases between the germline ends.

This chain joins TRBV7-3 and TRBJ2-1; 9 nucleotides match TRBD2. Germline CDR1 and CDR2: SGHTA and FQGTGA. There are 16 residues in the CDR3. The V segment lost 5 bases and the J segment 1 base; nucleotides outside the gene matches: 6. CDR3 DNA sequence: TGTGCCAGCAGCGCACTAGCGGGCCATTCCTACAATGAGCAGTTCTTC. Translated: CASSALAGHSYNEQFF.

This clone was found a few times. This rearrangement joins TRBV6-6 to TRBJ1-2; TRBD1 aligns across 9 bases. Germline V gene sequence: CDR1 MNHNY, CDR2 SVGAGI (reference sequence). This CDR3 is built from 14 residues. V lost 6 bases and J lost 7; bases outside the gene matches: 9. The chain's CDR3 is CASRRQGGTGGYTF. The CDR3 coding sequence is TGTGCCAGCAGAAGACAGGGGGGTACAGGTGGCTACACCTTC.

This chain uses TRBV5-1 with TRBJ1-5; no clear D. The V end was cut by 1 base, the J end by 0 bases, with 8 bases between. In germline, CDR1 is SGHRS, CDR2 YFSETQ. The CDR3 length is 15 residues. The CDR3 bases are TGCGCCAGCAGCTTGACGGGAACTAGCAATCAGCCCCAGCATTTT. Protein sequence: CASSLTGTSNQPQHF.

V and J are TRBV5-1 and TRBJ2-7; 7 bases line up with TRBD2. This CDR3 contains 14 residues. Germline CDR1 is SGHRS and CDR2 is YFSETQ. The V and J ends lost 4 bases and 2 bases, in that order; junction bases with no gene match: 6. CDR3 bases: TGCGCCAGCAGCGGGTCGGGAGGAGCCTACGAGCAGTACTTC. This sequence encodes CASSGSGGAYEQYF.

The CDR3 sequence: CASSLRGVGYTF. The DNA for the CDR3 is TGTGCCAGCAGTTTGCGGGGTGTGGGCTACACCTTC. The genes are TRBV27 and TRBJ1-2; D is unresolved. CDR1 and CDR2 from the germline V gene are MNHEY and SMNVEV (reference sequence). V lost 3 bases to trimming and J lost 8 bases, with 10 bases between them. CDR3 length equals 12 residues.

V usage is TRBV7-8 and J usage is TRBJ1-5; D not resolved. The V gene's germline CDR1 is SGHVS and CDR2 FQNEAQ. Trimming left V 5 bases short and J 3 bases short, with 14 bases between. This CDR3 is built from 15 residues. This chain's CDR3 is CASSQTPRFNQPQHF. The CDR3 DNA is TGTGCCAGCAGCCAAACACCCCGTTTCAATCAGCCCCAGCATTTT.

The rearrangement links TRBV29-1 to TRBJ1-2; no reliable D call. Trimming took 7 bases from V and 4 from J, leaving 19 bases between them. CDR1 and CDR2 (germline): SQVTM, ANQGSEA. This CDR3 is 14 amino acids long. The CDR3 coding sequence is TGCAGCGCAGCCGTCGGGCAGGCCAGCTATGGCTACACCTTC. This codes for CSAAVGQASYGYTF.

The CDR3 loop reads CATSRSRGTGPQETQYF. CDR3 DNA: TGTGCCACCAGCAGGTCACGCGGGACAGGCCCACAAGAGACCCAGTACTTC. The chain combines TRBV15 with TRBJ2-5; 8 bases agree with TRBD1. CDR1 LNHNV and CDR2 YYDKDF come from the germline V gene (reference sequence). J gave up 2 bases and V 3 bases, and 11 bases lay outside the gene matches. The CDR3 spans 17 residues.

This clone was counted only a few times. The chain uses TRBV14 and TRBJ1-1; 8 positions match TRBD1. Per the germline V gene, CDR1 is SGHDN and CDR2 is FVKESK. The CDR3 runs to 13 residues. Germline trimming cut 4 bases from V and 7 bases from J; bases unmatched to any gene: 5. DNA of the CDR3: TGTGCCAGCAGCCGACAGGGGCCCGGTGAAGCTTTCTTT. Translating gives CASSRQGPGEAFF.